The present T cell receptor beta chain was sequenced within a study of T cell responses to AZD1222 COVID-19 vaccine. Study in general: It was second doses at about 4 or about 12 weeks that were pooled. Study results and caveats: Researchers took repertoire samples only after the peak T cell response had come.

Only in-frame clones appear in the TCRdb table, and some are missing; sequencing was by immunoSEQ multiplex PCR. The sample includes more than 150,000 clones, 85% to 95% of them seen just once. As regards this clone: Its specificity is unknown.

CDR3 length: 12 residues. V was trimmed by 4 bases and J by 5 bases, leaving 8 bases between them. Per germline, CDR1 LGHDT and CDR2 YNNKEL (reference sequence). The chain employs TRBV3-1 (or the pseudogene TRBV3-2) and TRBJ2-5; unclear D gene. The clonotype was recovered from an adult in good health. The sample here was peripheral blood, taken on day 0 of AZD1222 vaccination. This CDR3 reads CASSPNGETQYF. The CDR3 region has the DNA TGTGCCAGCAGCCCTAACGGCGAGACCCAGTACTTC.